The 23 T cell receptor beta chains in this list originate from one sample, sequenced in a study of neurological immune-mediated disorders. Regarding time point: longitudinal time-point 3. TCRdb ran MiXCR on the 5' RACE reads and lists one entry per CDR3 protein. The table records around 53,000 distinct CDR3 sequences, 7% to 10% of them present only once. Material for sequencing was PBMCs. These receptors were collected from a woman in her thirties or forties in good health.

This clonotype was counted ten times or more. The chain uses TRBV20-1 and TRBJ1-1; D is uncertain. The CDR3 has 14 residues. The germline CDR1 and CDR2 sequences are DFQATT and SNEGSKA (reference sequence). V gave up 2 bases and J gave up 5 bases, with 15 bases separating them. Here the CDR3 DNA reads TGCAGTGCTAGAAATAGGATGAAGCGGACTGAAGCTTTCTTT. Translation gives CSARNRMKRTEAFF.

This clonotype was found many times. The gene calls are TRBV5-5 and TRBJ2-7; no reliable D call. The CDR3 runs 14 residues. V was clipped by 0 bases and J by 1 base, with 8 bases between them. CDR1 is SGHKS, CDR2 YYEKEE, per germline (reference sequence). The CDR3 region is CASSLEQISYEQYF. As DNA, the CDR3 is TGTGCCAGCAGCTTGGAACAGATTTCCTACGAGCAGTACTTC.

Ten or more counts support this clonotype. The genes are TRBV2 and TRBJ2-2; 9 nucleotides line up with TRBD2. The CDR3 loop spans 14 amino acids. In germline, CDR1 is SNHLY, CDR2 FYNNEI. V was clipped by 6 bases and J by 2 bases; unmatched bases: 1. CDR3 residues: CASSLAGNTGELFF. CDR3 nucleotide sequence: TGTGCCAGCAGCCTAGCGGGAAACACCGGGGAGCTGTTTTTT.

The V and J genes are TRBV5-6 and TRBJ1-4, with 10 nucleotides matching TRBD1. Germline values: CDR1 SGHDT, CDR2 YYEEEE. The trim removed 2 bases at V and 6 bases at J, leaving 4 bases unmatched. This CDR3 has 15 amino acids. CDR3 sequence: CASSFWTGGDEKLFF. The CDR3 DNA reads as TGTGCCAGCAGCTTTTGGACAGGGGGAGATGAAAAACTGTTTTTT.

This clonotype has at least ten counts. This rearrangement joins TRBV5-1 to TRBJ2-5, with a possible D match to TRBD1 (5 bases). CDR1 is SGHRS and CDR2 is YFSETQ in the germline V gene. The CDR3 is 13 residues long. The V gene lost 0 bases and the J gene lost 5 bases, with 8 bases spanning the gap. CDR3 residues: CASSLGQTETQYF. The CDR3 nucleotides are TGCGCCAGCAGCTTGGGACAGACTGAGACCCAGTACTTC.

The chain employs TRBV6-6 and TRBJ1-2; D is ambiguous. CDR1 is MNHNY and CDR2 is SVGAGI in the germline V gene (reference sequence). Trimming took off 2 bases at V and 6 bases at J, with 7 bases between the two ends. The CDR3 extends over 12 amino acids. The CDR3 DNA follows: TGTGCCAGCAGTTACAGGAAGGATGGCTACACCTTC. It codes for CASSYRKDGYTF.

This clonotype appeared many times. This sequence joins TRBV9 and TRBJ2-5; D not resolved. CDR3 length equals 13 residues. Looked up from germline, CDR1 is SGDLS and CDR2 is YYNGEE. The ends were cut back, 4 bases at V and 7 bases at J, with 14 bases in the middle. The CDR3 DNA follows: TGTGCCAGCAGCCCCACCCCTTCAGGGACCCAGTACTTC. It specifies CASSPTPSGTQYF.

This clonotype was seen at least ten times. V is TRBV4-3 and J is TRBJ1-4, with a tentative D call TRBD1 (6 bases). CDR3 length: 18 amino acids. Germline loops: CDR1 LGHNA, CDR2 YSLEER. The V gene lost 1 base and the J gene lost 0 bases, with 15 bases spanning the gap. The CDR3 loop reads CASSQVTGPHTTNEKLFF. The CDR3 nucleotides read TGCGCCAGCAGCCAAGTAACAGGGCCTCATACAACTAATGAAAAACTGTTTTTT.

This clonotype came up many times. The V gene is TRBV9, the J gene TRBJ2-3; D possibly corresponds to TRBD1 (6 bases). CDR1 is SGDLS, CDR2 YYNGEE, per germline. The CDR3 contains 16 residues. Trimming took 0 bases from V and 0 from J, leaving 11 bases between them. The CDR3, as DNA: TGTGCCAGCAGCGTAGCTGGGGGCTCTAGCACAGATACGCAGTATTTT. Its protein product is CASSVAGGSSTDTQYF.

This clonotype was seen a few times. V gene TRBV12-3 or TRBV12-4 combines with J gene TRBJ2-2; 8 bases are shared with TRBD1. The CDR3 runs to 15 residues. Losses at the gene ends were 5 bases for V and 7 bases for J; bases not matched to a gene: 9. CDR3 sequence (DNA): TGTGCCAGCAGTCCGACAGGGGAATTTGGCGGGGAGCTGTTTTTT. Residues: CASSPTGEFGGELFF.

The chain carries TRBV9 and TRBJ2-5; D not certain. The CDR3 is 11 amino acids. From germline, CDR1 is SGDLS and CDR2 YYNGEE. With 3 bases removed from V and 4 bases from J, the gap between germline ends came to 4 bases. The CDR3 is CASSAGETQYF. The CDR3 nucleotides are TGTGCCAGCAGCGCCGGAGAGACCCAGTACTTC.

This clonotype was counted ten times or more. V is TRBV6-6 and J is TRBJ1-2; 10 bases fit TRBD1. The V and J ends lost 6 bases and 4 bases, in that order; junction bases with no gene match: 11. This CDR3 has 16 amino acids. Germline V CDR1 and CDR2: MNHNY, SVGAGI (reference sequence). The CDR3 is CASSAGGQGSGYGYTF. The CDR3, as DNA: TGTGCCAGCAGCGCTGGGGGACAGGGGAGTGGCTATGGCTACACCTTC.

This clonotype was counted at least ten times. The V and J genes are TRBV5-6 and TRBJ1-1; D is ambiguous. Between the trimmed V and J ends, which lost 2 bases and 10 bases, there was a span of 15 bases. CDR1 is SGHDT, CDR2 YYEEEE, per germline. The CDR3 has 13 residues. DNA for the CDR3: TGTGCCAGCAGCTTCAGGTCTAGGTTTATAGCTTTCTTT. Translating it yields CASSFRSRFIAFF.

This clonotype was counted at least ten times. The chain joins TRBV15 to TRBJ2-2; D uncertain. V lost 4 bases to trimming and J lost 0 bases, with 6 bases between them. Germline CDR1 reads LNHNV; CDR2 reads YYDKDF (reference sequence). The CDR3 has 14 residues. CDR3 coding DNA: TGTGCCACCAGCATTATCTCGAACACCGGGGAGCTGTTTTTT. This sequence encodes CATSIISNTGELFF. Drawing the rest from reference TRBV15 and TRBJ2-2, the complete variable domain is DAMVIQNPRYQVTQFGKPVTLSCSQTLNHNVMYWYQQKSSQAPKLLFHYYDKDFNNEADTPDNFQSRRPNTSFCFLDIRSPGLGDTAMYLCATSIISNTGELFFGEGSRLTVL.

This clonotype was counted ten times or more. The chain combines TRBV29-1 with TRBJ2-1, with unresolved D. The ends were cut back, 4 bases at V and 7 bases at J, with 14 bases in the middle. The CDR3 extends over 13 amino acids. Germline V gives CDR1 SQVTM, CDR2 ANQGSEA. CDR3 sequence (DNA): TGCAGCGTTGCCGTCTCACTACAGAATGAGCAGTTCTTC. It is translated as CSVAVSLQNEQFF.

This clonotype has at least ten counts. V usage is TRBV4-2 and J usage is TRBJ2-3; 12 positions match TRBD1. The J segment lost 2 bases and the V segment lost 3 bases, leaving 3 bases of the junction unmatched. Germline V CDR1 and CDR2: LGHNA, YNFKEQ. The CDR3 spans 16 residues. CDR3 coding DNA: TGTGCCAGCAGCCAGGGGGACAGGGGGCCCACAGATACGCAGTATTTT. It codes for CASSQGDRGPTDTQYF.

This clonotype was seen repeatedly, ten times or more. As DNA, the CDR3 is TGTGCCAGCAGCTACCGGGACAGAAAAACCGGGGAGCTGTTTTTT. This gives the protein CASSYRDRKTGELFF. The chain links TRBV5-6 to TRBJ2-2, with 7 bases matching TRBD1. The CDR3 extends over 15 amino acids. Trimming at V came to 3 bases and at J to 5 bases, leaving 7 bases not matched to a gene. The germline V gene has CDR1 SGHDT and CDR2 YYEEEE. Drawing the rest from reference TRBV5-6 and TRBJ2-2, the complete variable domain is DAGVTQSPTHLIKTRGQQVTLRCSPKSGHDTVSWYQQALGQGPQFIFQYYEEEERQRGNFPDRFSGHQFPNYSSELNVNALLLGDSALYLCASSYRDRKTGELFFGEGSRLTVL.

The chain recombines TRBV7-2 with TRBJ2-1, with D possibly being TRBD1 (6 bases). This CDR3 is 17 amino acids long. Trimming left V 1 base short and J 3 bases short, with 16 bases between. The germline gives CDR1 SGHTA, CDR2 FQGNSA. This CDR3 is CASSLVLAGASYNEQFF. CDR3 nucleotides: TGTGCCAGCAGCTTAGTACTGGCAGGGGCGAGCTACAATGAGCAGTTCTTC.

The V gene is TRBV7-2, the J gene TRBJ2-4; TRBD1 matches at 8 bases. This CDR3 has 13 residues. Trimming cost V 5 bases and J 6 bases; bases outside gene matches: 3. CDR1 and CDR2 from the germline V gene are SGHTA and FQGNSA. The CDR3 loop reads CASSPDRANIQYF. The CDR3, as DNA: TGTGCCAGCAGCCCGGACAGGGCAAACATTCAGTACTTC.

This clonotype was picked up many times. The chain carries TRBV20-1 and TRBJ1-1, with TRBD1 matching 8 bases. Germline V gene data show CDR1 as DFQATT and CDR2 as SNEGSKA (reference sequence). Trimming at V came to 6 bases and at J to 3 bases, leaving 3 bases not matched to a gene. The CDR3 is 12 amino acids. CDR3 loop: CSAKTGDTEAFF. The CDR3, as DNA: TGCAGTGCCAAGACAGGGGACACTGAAGCTTTCTTT.

In this sample, this clonotype turned up many times. This chain links TRBV20-1 with TRBJ1-1; 9 bases fit TRBD1. The CDR3 sequence is 13 residues long. The germline V gene has CDR1 DFQATT and CDR2 SNEGSKA (reference sequence). The CDR3 region is CSVIGTGITEAFF. DNA of the CDR3: TGCAGCGTCATAGGGACAGGGATCACTGAAGCTTTCTTT.

This clonotype has ten or more counts. The chain employs TRBV29-1 and TRBJ1-2; TRBD1 matches at 8 bases. Germline V gives CDR1 SQVTM, CDR2 ANQGSEA. This CDR3 is 13 amino acids long. With 3 bases clipped from V and 3 bases from J, the junction kept 3 bases outside the gene matches. The CDR3 region is CSVDQGAHYGYTF. The CDR3 region has the DNA TGCAGCGTTGATCAGGGGGCCCACTATGGCTACACCTTC.

In this sample, this clonotype turned up many times. The genes are TRBV20-1 and TRBJ1-2, with unresolved D. CDR1 DFQATT and CDR2 SNEGSKA come from the germline V gene (reference sequence). Trimming took off 5 bases at V and 5 bases at J, with 18 bases between the two ends. The CDR3 is 14 amino acids. The DNA of the CDR3 is TGCAGTGCTGGAAAGGGCGCCGGGTCGTATGGCTACACCTTC. Translating gives CSAGKGAGSYGYTF.